This T cell receptor beta chain was retrieved from a study of graft-versus-host responses after intestinal transplantation. Study in general: For two to four years after anti-thymocyte globulin induction, all recipients took tacrolimus and steroids.

As regards this clone: The antigen is not known.

The CDR3 length is 14 residues. Broader study findings: Circulating GvH clones peaking coincided with falling HvG clones soon after transplant.

TCRdb's copy holds only in-frame clones and misses some; the assay was immunoSEQ multiplex PCR. Among some 120,000 clones listed, 85% to 95% were seen once. This clonotype originated in a human donor who was the organ donor for an intestinal transplant. Sequencing was performed on unstimulated CD8+ T cells sorted from spleen or lymph node cells, taken before transplant. The J gene is TRBJ2-1, the V gene TRBV21-1; the tabulated D call, TRBD2, remains unverified against the DNA. TRBV21-1 is noted as a pseudogene. CDR3 protein: CASRAIPGRDEQFF. The DNA for the CDR3 is TGTGCCAGCAGGGCCATCCCGGGGAGAGATGAGCAGTTCTTC.